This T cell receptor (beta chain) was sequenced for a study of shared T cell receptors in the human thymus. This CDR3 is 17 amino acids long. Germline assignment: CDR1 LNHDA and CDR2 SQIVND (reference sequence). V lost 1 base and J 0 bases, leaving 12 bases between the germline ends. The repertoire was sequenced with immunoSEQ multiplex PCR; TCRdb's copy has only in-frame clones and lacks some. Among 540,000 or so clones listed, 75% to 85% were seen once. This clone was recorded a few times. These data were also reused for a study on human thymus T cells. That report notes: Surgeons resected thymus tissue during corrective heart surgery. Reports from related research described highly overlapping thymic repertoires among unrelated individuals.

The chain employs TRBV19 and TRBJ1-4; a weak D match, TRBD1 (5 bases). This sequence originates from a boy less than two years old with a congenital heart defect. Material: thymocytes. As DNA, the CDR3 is TGTGCCAGTAGTATAGTCCCTACAGGTTCAACTAATGAAAAACTGTTTTTT. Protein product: CASSIVPTGSTNEKLFF.